Below, 20 T cell receptor beta chains from the same sample are listed, as sequenced in a study of blood T cell dynamics during melanoma immunotherapy. Time point meaning: week 3, after first cycle of checkpoint inhibitor. Here immunoSEQ multiplex PCR was the method, and the copy in TCRdb shows in-frame clones only, minus some. The data show 8,000 to 13,000 clones, about 85% seen once. The sequenced sample was blood, obtained from a patient treated with checkpoint blockade. All receptors come from a human donor with melanoma.

The rearrangement joins TRBV5-1 to TRBJ2-7, with TRBD1 identical over 12 bases. The V and J ends lost 3 bases and 5 bases, in that order; junction bases with no gene match: 18. Germline V gives CDR1 SGHRS, CDR2 YFSETQ. The CDR3 runs to 19 residues. In DNA, the CDR3 is TGCGCCAGCAGCTACCCCCAGGCCCGGGGACAGGGGGCGCAGGACGAGCAGTACTTC. Translation: CASSYPQARGQGAQDEQYF.

The chain has TRBV30 and TRBJ1-2, with 9 positions matching TRBD1. The germline CDR1 and CDR2 sequences are GTSNPN and SVGIG (reference sequence). The CDR3 is 14 residues long. After removal of 0 bases from V and 8 bases from J, the junction contained 7 bases not matched to a gene. The DNA of the CDR3 is TGTGCCTGGAGTGTATTCGGGACAGGGACCGGCTACACCTTC. It yields the protein CAWSVFGTGTGYTF.

The chain has TRBV27 and TRBJ1-2, with D hard to call. There are 18 residues in the CDR3. V was cut by 3 bases and J by 3 bases, with 23 bases left in between. Germline assignment: CDR1 MNHEY and CDR2 SMNVEV (reference sequence). Written as DNA, the CDR3 is TGTGCCAGCAGTTTCAGTGGCATAAGCATAGACTCCGACTATGGCTACACCTTC. Translation: CASSFSGISIDSDYGYTF.

The sample holds a few counts of this clone. This chain's CDR3 is CASRVGTANTGELFF. CDR3 DNA sequence: TGTGCCAGCAGGGTCGGGACAGCGAACACCGGGGAGCTGTTTTTT. The chain uses TRBV2 and TRBJ2-2, with 7 nucleotides matching TRBD1. This CDR3 has 15 residues. Germline CDR1 SNHLY, CDR2 FYNNEI. With 6 bases clipped from V and 0 bases from J, the junction kept 4 bases outside the gene matches.

The chain combines TRBV5-1 with TRBJ2-3, with a tentative D call TRBD1 (6 bases). The CDR3 consists of 20 residues. Germline CDR1 reads SGHRS; CDR2 reads YFSETQ. Trimming left V 0 bases short and J 2 bases short, with 25 bases between. The CDR3 region is CASSLAKTYLKGHYTDTQYF. CDR3 nucleotide sequence: TGCGCCAGCAGCTTGGCCAAAACATACCTAAAGGGACACTACACAGATACGCAGTATTTT. The full variable domain, with the rest looked up from reference TRBV5-1 and TRBJ2-3, is KAGVTQTPRYLIKTRGQQVTLSCSPISGHRSVSWYQQTPGQGLQFLFEYFSETQRNKGNFPGRFSGRQFSNSRSEMNVSTLELGDSALYLCASSLAKTYLKGHYTDTQYFGPGTRLTVL.

The CDR3 reads CASSLRGSYEQYF. The CDR3, as DNA: TGTGCCAGCAGCTTGCGGGGATCCTACGAGCAGTACTTC. The V and J genes are TRBV7-9 and TRBJ2-7, with D possibly being TRBD2 (6 bases). Trimming took off 3 bases at V and 1 base at J, with 7 bases between the two ends. Germline lookup yields CDR1 SEHNR and CDR2 FQNEAQ (reference sequence). The CDR3 consists of 13 residues. Full variable domain (missing parts from reference TRBV7-9 and TRBJ2-7): DTGVSQNPRHKITKRGQNVTFRCDPISEHNRLYWYRQTLGQGPEFLTYFQNEAQLEKSRLLSDRFSAERPKGSFSTLEIQRTEQGDSAMYLCASSLRGSYEQYFGPGTRLTVT.

This chain joins TRBV19 and TRBJ2-2, with 8 bases aligning to TRBD1. The CDR3 covers 14 residues. Per germline, CDR1 LNHDA and CDR2 SQIVND (reference sequence). V trimming: 4 bases; J trimming: 6 bases; junction bases outside the gene matches: 4. CDR3 sequence (DNA): TGTGCCAGTAGTACAAACAGGGGGGCCGGGGAGCTGTTTTTT. It yields the protein CASSTNRGAGELFF.

The V gene is TRBV27, the J gene TRBJ2-7; a possible D gene is TRBD2 (5 bases). The V and J ends lost 4 bases and 3 bases respectively, with 16 bases between them. This CDR3 contains 15 residues. The germline CDR1 and CDR2 sequences are MNHEY and SMNVEV (reference sequence). DNA of the CDR3: TGTGCCAGCAGTTCTTGGTCAAGCGGAAACTACGAGCAGTACTTC. Its translation is CASSSWSSGNYEQYF.

The chain combines TRBV28 with TRBJ2-6; TRBD1 matches at 10 bases. The germline V gene encodes CDR1 MDHEN and CDR2 SYDVKM. J was trimmed by 1 base and V by 6 bases; bases with no gene match: 3. The CDR3 is 16 amino acids. The CDR3 sequence is CASRGQGISGANVLTF. The DNA of the CDR3 is TGTGCCAGCAGGGGACAGGGGATTTCTGGGGCCAACGTCCTGACTTTC.

The J gene is TRBJ2-1, the V gene TRBV5-1; no reliable D call. V dropped 0 bases and J dropped 4 bases, with 11 bases sitting between them. In germline, CDR1 is SGHRS, CDR2 YFSETQ. The CDR3 runs 15 residues. The CDR3 DNA reads TGCGCCAGCAGCTTGGTGACAACCATTTACAATGAGCAGTTCTTC. It is translated as CASSLVTTIYNEQFF.

This chain links TRBV5-1 with TRBJ2-2, with a possible D match to TRBD1 (6 bases). The V end lost 4 bases, the J end lost 5 bases, and 12 bases lay between the germline ends. This CDR3 is built from 14 residues. Per the germline V gene, CDR1 is SGHRS and CDR2 is YFSETQ. The CDR3 region is CASSAQGFTGELFF. As DNA, the CDR3 is TGCGCCAGCAGCGCACAGGGTTTTACCGGGGAGCTGTTTTTT. Using reference TRBV5-1 and TRBJ2-2 for the parts outside the CDR3, the full variable domain is KAGVTQTPRYLIKTRGQQVTLSCSPISGHRSVSWYQQTPGQGLQFLFEYFSETQRNKGNFPGRFSGRQFSNSRSEMNVSTLELGDSALYLCASSAQGFTGELFFGEGSRLTVL.

The chain uses TRBV7-9 and TRBJ2-1; D remains unclear. This CDR3 has 12 amino acids. V gave up 3 bases and J gave up 8 bases, with 8 bases separating them. Germline V lookup: CDR1 SEHNR, CDR2 FQNEAQ (reference sequence). CDR3 DNA: TGTGCCAGCAGCTTCATCAAGGATGAGCAGTTCTTC. It specifies CASSFIKDEQFF.

The chain carries TRBV4-1 and TRBJ2-3; 8 positions agree with TRBD2. Trimming at V came to 1 base and at J to 1 base, leaving 4 bases not matched to a gene. The CDR3 spans 16 residues. Germline V lookup: CDR1 MGHRA, CDR2 YSYEKL. The CDR3 DNA is TGCGCCAGCAGCCAAGGGGTAGCGGGACGCACAGATACGCAGTATTTT. It codes for CASSQGVAGRTDTQYF.

The genes are TRBV9 and TRBJ2-3; D uncertain. V was shortened by 4 bases and J by 2 bases, with 17 bases between the two germline ends. The CDR3 contains 16 residues. From germline, CDR1 is SGDLS and CDR2 YYNGEE. DNA of the CDR3: TGTGCCAGCAGCCCAATCCCAGACTCAGCCACAGATACGCAGTATTTT. This codes for CASSPIPDSATDTQYF.

The chain uses TRBV18 and TRBJ2-7, with D uncertain. The germline V gene encodes CDR1 KGHSH and CDR2 LQKENI. Trimming cost V 0 bases and J 2 bases, with 5 bases left between them. The CDR3 has 13 amino acids. In DNA, the CDR3 is TGTGCCAGCTCACCACCGGGTACCTACGAGCAGTACTTC. Protein product: CASSPPGTYEQYF.

This clone was detected once. V gene TRBV18 combines with J gene TRBJ1-3; unclear D gene. The ends were cut back, 2 bases at V and 1 base at J, with 6 bases in the middle. CDR1 and CDR2 (germline): KGHSH, LQKENI. This CDR3 spans 14 amino acids. The CDR3 nucleotides read TGTGCCAGCTCACCAGAAGGTTCTGGAAACACCATATATTTT. This translates into CASSPEGSGNTIYF.

This clone occurred once. The rearrangement uses TRBV4-3 and TRBJ1-5, with D possibly TRBD1 on 5 matching bases. The length of the CDR3 is 14 residues. CDR1 and CDR2 from the germline V gene are LGHNA and YSLEER. V shed 0 bases and J shed 4 bases, with 7 bases lying between them. In DNA form, the CDR3 reads TGCGCCAGCAGCCAAGATCGGGGGAATCAGCCCCAGCATTTT. As protein: CASSQDRGNQPQHF.

This clone was recorded only once. This chain uses TRBV27 with TRBJ2-1; D could derive from TRBD1 or TRBD2 (5 bases each). Between the trimmed V and J ends, which lost 5 bases and 6 bases, there was a span of 14 bases. This CDR3 region has 14 residues. Germline V gives CDR1 MNHEY, CDR2 SMNVEV (reference sequence). The CDR3 region is CASSPLGAANEQFF. The CDR3 DNA is TGTGCCAGCAGTCCCCTCGGGGCGGCCAATGAGCAGTTCTTC.

The J gene is TRBJ1-1, the V gene TRBV4-3; D is undetermined. Trimming took 0 bases from V and 3 from J, leaving 8 bases between them. The CDR3 is 14 residues long. Germline loops: CDR1 LGHNA, CDR2 YSLEER. Written as DNA, the CDR3 is TGCGCCAGCAGCCAAGAAAATGTCTACACTGAAGCTTTCTTT. Protein sequence: CASSQENVYTEAFF.

This sequence joins TRBV6-4 and TRBJ2-7; the match to TRBD2 covers 7 bases. The CDR3 totals 12 residues. The germline CDR1 and CDR2 sequences are MRHNA and SNTAGT. Trimming at V came to 5 bases and at J to 6 bases, leaving 4 bases not matched to a gene. CDR3 coding DNA: TGTGCCAGCAGTTGGGGGGGTGCCGAGCAGTACTTC. This encodes CASSWGGAEQYF.